The TCR beta chain under discussion was sequenced for a study of blood T cells in healthy people across ages. With a J-beta primer mix and a sample-barcoded 5' primer, a second PCR ran roughly 6 to 11 cycles. From the 5' RACE reads, TCRdb called clonotypes with MiXCR, one entry per CDR3 protein. The data contain hundreds of thousands of distinct CDR3 sequences, about 27% of them singletons. Investigators took about 10 milliliters of peripheral blood from every donor. This same sample was also taken into another study, of T cells of mothers and their children. That investigation notes: cDNA was synthesized from all extracted RNA at around 1.6 ug per reaction. The output of TCR recombination is shaped by thymic selection similarly in related and unrelated pairs. Overlap in related mother-child pairs always slightly exceeded unrelated pairs, never significantly.

The clonotype originates from a boy aged 2 to 9 in good health. The sample comprised blood.

DNA for the CDR3: TGTGCCAGCAGCTTATTATCAGCGGCCGAGCAGTACTTC. Translating gives CASSLLSAAEQYF. The V gene is TRBV7-8, the J gene TRBJ2-7, with D possibly being TRBD2 (5 bases). This CDR3 has 13 residues. V lost 2 bases and J lost 6, with 11 bases in between. Germline assignment: CDR1 SGHVS and CDR2 FQNEAQ.